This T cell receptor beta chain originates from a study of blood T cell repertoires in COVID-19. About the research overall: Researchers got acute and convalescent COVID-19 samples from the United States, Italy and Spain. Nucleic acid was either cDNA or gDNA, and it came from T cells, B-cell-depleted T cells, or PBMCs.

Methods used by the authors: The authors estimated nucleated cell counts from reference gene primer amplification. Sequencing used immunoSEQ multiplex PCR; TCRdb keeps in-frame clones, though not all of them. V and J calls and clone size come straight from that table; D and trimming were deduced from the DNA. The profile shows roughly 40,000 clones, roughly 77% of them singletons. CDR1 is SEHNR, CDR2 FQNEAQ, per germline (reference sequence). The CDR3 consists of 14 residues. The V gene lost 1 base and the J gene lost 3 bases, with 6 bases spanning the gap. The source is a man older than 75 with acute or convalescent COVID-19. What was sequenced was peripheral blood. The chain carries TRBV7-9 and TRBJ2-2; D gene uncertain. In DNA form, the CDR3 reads TGTGCCAGCAGCTTAGAGCTAGACACCGGGGAGCTGTTTTTT. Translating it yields CASSLELDTGELFF.